The rows below give T cell receptor beta chains drawn from one sample of a study of CD8 T cells in Susac syndrome. TCRdb passed the immunoSEQ multiplex PCR reads through MiXCR, listing each CDR3 protein once. The data hold some 200,000 distinct CDR3 sequences, with more than 90% observed a single time. Sequencing was done on a sample of CD4+ T cells from PBMCs. Receptors originate from a human donor with multiple sclerosis. Both conserved end residues are trimmed from each CDR3. The D gene is left open where the match is weak.

d_gene,j_gene,v_gene,CDR3aa
TRBD1,TRBJ1-1,TRBV20-1,LGQGGTEAF
TRBD1,TRBJ1-1,TRBV29-1,SVLGTDDTEAF
-,TRBJ1-1,TRBV30,AWSRAVTNTEAF
-,TRBJ1-5,TRBV12-3/TRBV12-4,ASCAGASNQPQH
-,TRBJ1-1,TRBV7-6,ASSLAGANTEAF
TRBD2,TRBJ2-1,TRBV2,ASRGLAGAYNEQF
-,TRBJ2-7,TRBV6-5,ASSTGSYEQY
-,TRBJ2-1,TRBV12-3/TRBV12-4,ASSLRPNEQF
-,TRBJ2-1,TRBV18,ASSPQDTGNEQF
-,TRBJ1-2,TRBV5-4,ASSLDVYGYT
-,TRBJ2-1,TRBV7-2,ASSFGWSNEQF
-,TRBJ1-2,TRBV7-2,ATKGRHPRYGYT
-,TRBJ1-1,TRBV5-1,ASSLNASPTEAF
-,TRBJ2-3,TRBV14,ASSQDFGDGTQY
-,TRBJ1-2,TRBV5-6,ASSPWLGNYGYT
TRBD2,TRBJ2-3,TRBV2,ASCTSGSSTDTQY
-,TRBJ2-2,TRBV20-1,SARDQGTGTGELF
-,TRBJ1-1,TRBV10-3,AIRRDGAMNTEAF